A single sample is the source of the 12 T cell receptor beta chains below, sequenced in a study of control samples from healthy donors and cancer patients. Data came from immunoSEQ multiplex PCR; TCRdb stores just in-frame clones and leaves some out. The sample includes about 35,000 clones, approximately 95% of them seen just once. Sequencing was performed on PBMCs. The receptors come from a man aged 40-49 years with colorectal cancer.

V gene TRBV6-5 combines with J gene TRBJ2-1, with D possibly TRBD1 on 5 matching bases. The CDR3 has 13 residues. With 8 bases removed from V and 7 bases from J, the gap between germline ends came to 15 bases. Germline V gives CDR1 MNHEY, CDR2 SVGAGI. The DNA of the CDR3 is TGTGCCAGCGGCCGATTCCAGGGTAATGAGCAGTTCTTC. Residues: CASGRFQGNEQFF.

The chain recombines TRBV19 with TRBJ2-7, with 8 bases fitting TRBD1. Germline values: CDR1 LNHDA, CDR2 SQIVND (reference sequence). J lost 0 bases, V lost 5 bases, and 3 bases had no gene match. The CDR3 has 14 amino acids. The CDR3 reads CASSGTGSSYEQYF. DNA of the CDR3: TGTGCCAGTAGTGGGACAGGCTCCTCCTACGAGCAGTACTTC.

The chain recombines TRBV21-1 with TRBJ2-2; TRBD2, the table's D call, lacks a check against the DNA. TRBV21-1 is given as a pseudogene. The CDR3 is 16 amino acids. The CDR3 DNA reads TGTGCCAGCAGCAAAGTAGCCTATGAGAACACCGGGGAGCTGTTTTTT. Residues: CASSKVAYENTGELFF.

The chain recombines TRBV11-2 with TRBJ2-3; 8 bases match TRBD2. V lost 3 bases to trimming and J lost 14 bases; unmatched junction nucleotides: 4. The CDR3 runs to 11 residues. The germline V gene encodes CDR1 SGHAT and CDR2 FQNNGV. CDR3: CASSLGLVPYF. The DNA of the CDR3 is TGTGCCAGCAGCTTGGGACTAGTTCCGTATTTT.

The chain's CDR3 is CASSFGTAMNTEAFF. CDR3 DNA sequence: TGTGCCAGCAGCTTCGGGACGGCGATGAACACTGAAGCTTTCTTT. The V call is TRBV5-4, the J call TRBJ1-1; D may be TRBD1 (5 bases). V was clipped by 2 bases and J by 0 bases, with 11 bases between them. The CDR3 runs 15 residues. Germline assignment: CDR1 SGHNT and CDR2 YYREEE (reference sequence).

This chain uses TRBV7-8 with TRBJ2-6, with 7 bases matching TRBD1. This CDR3 is 18 amino acids long. The ends lost 5 bases at V and 0 bases at J; junction bases unmatched: 10. Per the germline V gene, CDR1 is SGHVS and CDR2 is FQNEAQ. The CDR3 DNA is TGTGCCAGCAGCCCTAGACAGGGTCAAAGCTCTGGGGCCAACGTCCTGACTTTC. Translation gives CASSPRQGQSSGANVLTF.

This clone was found once. The chain carries TRBV6-5 and TRBJ1-6; no clear D gene. The CDR3 spans 15 residues. Per germline, CDR1 MNHEY and CDR2 SVGAGI. Deletions cut 6 bases from V and 7 bases from J, with 16 bases between. CDR3 sequence (DNA): TGTGCCAGCAGCCCCAGGAGGGCTGGGAATTCACCCCTCCACTTT. Its translation is CASSPRRAGNSPLHF.

The chain has TRBV18 and TRBJ2-7, with 12 bases fitting TRBD2. Trimming took 0 bases from V and 4 from J; bases not matched to a gene: 4. Germline V gene lookup returns CDR1 KGHSH and CDR2 LQKENI. The CDR3 loop spans 16 amino acids. The CDR3 DNA follows: TGTGCCAGCTCACCACCCAGACTAGCGGGGGATTACGAGCAGTACTTC. Amino acids: CASSPPRLAGDYEQYF.

The CDR3 DNA sequence: TGTGCCTGGAGTGAGGGAGGGGAGACCCAGTACTTC. It translates to CAWSEGGETQYF. The genes are TRBV30 and TRBJ2-5; 7 bases map to TRBD2. Trimming at V came to 1 base and at J to 5 bases, leaving 1 base not matched to a gene. CDR3 length equals 12 residues. Germline lookup yields CDR1 GTSNPN and CDR2 SVGIG (reference sequence). The full variable domain, its missing parts supplied by reference TRBV30 and TRBJ2-5, is SQTIHQWPATLVQPVGSPLSLECTVEGTSNPNLYWYRQAAGRGLQLLFYSVGIGQISSEVPQNLSASRPQDRQFILSSKKLLLSDSGFYLCAWSEGGETQYFGPGTRLLVL.

The chain employs TRBV20-1 and TRBJ2-1; D is unclear. Between the trimmed V and J ends, which lost 6 bases and 7 bases, there was a span of 10 bases. The germline V gene encodes CDR1 DFQATT and CDR2 SNEGSKA (reference sequence). This CDR3 has 11 amino acids. The DNA of the CDR3 is TGCAGTGCAGATAGGGTGAATGAGCAGTTCTTC. It codes for CSADRVNEQFF.

The V and J genes are TRBV10-1 and TRBJ2-3; tentatively, D is TRBD1 or TRBD2 (6 bases each). The germline V and J ends were trimmed by 3 bases and 1 base, with 8 bases remaining between them. Germline values: CDR1 WNHNN, CDR2 SYGVQD (reference sequence). The CDR3 has 14 amino acids. The CDR3 DNA follows: TGCGCCAGCAGTGATGGGGGGCGCACAGATACGCAGTATTTT. Translated, it gives CASSDGGRTDTQYF.

V is TRBV4-2 and J is TRBJ2-1; D is possibly TRBD1 (5 bases). This CDR3 region has 14 residues. The germline gives CDR1 LGHNA, CDR2 YNFKEQ. The V end lost 4 bases, the J end lost 8 bases, and 15 bases lay between the germline ends. For the CDR3, the DNA is TGTGCCAGCAGCCCGCCGGCCAGGGTCGATGAGCAGTTCTTC. This translates into CASSPPARVDEQFF.